Detailed here is one TCR beta chain. As yet, its antigen is unknown. The data were taken from a study of response to subunit inactivated influenza vaccine. Each CDR3 protein gets one entry after TCRdb re-called the RT-PCR reads with MiXCR. In the table there are about 170,000 distinct CDR3 sequences, approximately 12% of which are singletons. Study-wide results and limits: Authors suggested each seasonal influenza vaccination recruits few new T cells.

The same data also contributed to another study, on T cells expressing NK-cell markers. As that study records: 5'RACE template switching with UMIs generated TCR beta cDNA. Eight donors were sequenced, of whom seven were HCMV-seropositive, while the remaining one was HCMV-seronegative. Where several donors were concerned, these clonotypes also led the CD3+CD56-NKG2C+ fraction.

The TCR originated in a man aged 50 to 60 who received an inactivated influenza vaccine. Sample: CD8+ T cells sorted from PBMCs, taken about 11 days after vaccination.

The CDR3 nucleotides are TGCAGCGTTCGACAGGGGGCTATGTATGGCTACACCTTC. Protein product: CSVRQGAMYGYTF. The rearrangement links TRBV29-1 to TRBJ1-2, with 10 nucleotides matching TRBD1. The CDR3 consists of 13 residues. The V segment lost 5 bases and the J segment 5 bases; nucleotides outside the gene matches: 5. The germline gives CDR1 SQVTM, CDR2 ANQGSEA.